This is a list of T cell receptor beta chains from one sample in a study of cytomegalovirus exposure and HLA in healthy donors. TCRdb's copy holds only in-frame clones and misses some; the assay was immunoSEQ multiplex PCR. The sample's table shows 60,000 to 70,000 clones. Sequenced: PBMCs. These receptors came from a boy aged 5-17 years in good health and CMV-seronegative. Both conserved end residues are part of each CDR3.

v_gene: TRBV30
j_gene: TRBJ1-2
len: 12
CDR3aa: CAWSVSGSTGDF

v_gene: TRBV9
j_gene: TRBJ2-3
len: 14
CDR3aa: CASSPPSGTDTQYF

v_gene: TRBV19
j_gene: TRBJ1-3
len: 17
CDR3aa: CASSLQGNDLAGNTIYF

v_gene: TRBV7-8
j_gene: TRBJ1-1
len: 17
CDR3aa: CASSFRAQGRMNTEAFF

v_gene: TRBV18
j_gene: TRBJ1-1
len: 14
CDR3aa: CASPPLAPDTEAFF

v_gene: TRBV5-1
j_gene: TRBJ2-5
len: 17
CDR3aa: CASSLGYRGTGQETQYF

v_gene: TRBV10-3
j_gene: TRBJ1-1
len: 12
CDR3aa: CAAGDRATEAFF

v_gene: TRBV7-9
j_gene: TRBJ2-7
len: 15
CDR3aa: CASSHLSGNSYEQYF

v_gene: TRBV6-1
j_gene: TRBJ1-2
len: 14
CDR3aa: CASRPLQVGYGYTF

v_gene: TRBV5-1
j_gene: TRBJ1-1
len: 12
CDR3aa: CATGLGDTEAFF

v_gene: TRBV7-9
j_gene: TRBJ1-3
len: 15
CDR3aa: CASSARQSSGNTIYF

v_gene: TRBV7-7
j_gene: TRBJ2-3
len: 15
CDR3aa: CASSPGRGLTDTQYF

v_gene: TRBV27
j_gene: TRBJ1-2
len: 15
CDR3aa: CASSLQATPADGYTF

v_gene: TRBV7-6
j_gene: TRBJ2-7
len: 14
CDR3aa: CASSATAGVDEQYF

v_gene: TRBV6-5
j_gene: TRBJ1-1
len: 15
CDR3aa: CASSYSITGNTEAFF

v_gene: TRBV19
j_gene: TRBJ2-3
len: 15
CDR3aa: CASTHSSRPTDTQYF

v_gene: TRBV7-9
j_gene: TRBJ2-5
len: 18
CDR3aa: CASSRRGLAGGRTETQYF

v_gene: TRBV28
j_gene: TRBJ1-5
len: 14
CDR3aa: CASSKTASNQPQHF

v_gene: TRBV5-1
j_gene: TRBJ1-1
len: 14
CDR3aa: CASSSVGSSTEAFF

v_gene: TRBV15
j_gene: TRBJ1-1
len: 14
CDR3aa: CATSRDRVFTEAFF

v_gene: TRBV6-5
j_gene: TRBJ1-2
len: 13
CDR3aa: CASSYLGTYGYTF

v_gene: TRBV30
j_gene: TRBJ1-1
len: 15
CDR3aa: CAWSPYHRATVEAFF